The sequence of this T cell receptor beta chain was determined in a study of blood T cell repertoires in COVID-19. The wider study: Donors in the United States, Italy and Spain gave samples during acute or convalescent COVID-19. PBMCs, B-cell-depleted T cells, or T cells were the source of the cDNA or gDNA that made up the material.

As processed by the authors: Scientists estimated how many nucleated cells there were by amplifying reference gene primers. This table comes from immunoSEQ multiplex PCR, and its TCRdb copy is limited to in-frame clones, with some not included. V and J calls and clone size are those listed in that table; D and trimming were worked out from the DNA. The sample holds under 300,000 clones, 85% to 90% seen once. V gave up 4 bases and J gave up 4 bases, with 10 bases separating them. From germline, CDR1 is LNHDA and CDR2 SQIVND (reference sequence). The CDR3 is made up of 14 amino acids. The chain joins TRBV19 to TRBJ1-4; weak D call: TRBD1 (5 bases). The clonotype comes from a man in his sixties with acute or convalescent COVID-19. Source material: peripheral blood. The CDR3: CASSNGQGNEKLFF. The CDR3 coding sequence is TGTGCCAGTAGTAACGGGCAGGGTAATGAAAAACTGTTTTTT.